This T cell receptor (beta chain) was captured by sequencing in a study of OX40 agonist ivuxolimab in advanced cancers. Study context: An agonistic human IgG2 monoclonal antibody against OX40 (CD134) was given. The dose-escalation cohort was over 65% male, with a mean age of about 58 years, ranging about 20 to 79. Points from the study as a whole: On average, CD8+ T cells had more expanded clones than CD4+. Within 6 weeks, CD4+ and CD8+ blood T cells expanded clonally at 0.1 to 3.0 mg/kg.

Losses at the gene ends were 6 bases for V and 6 bases for J; bases not matched to a gene: 16. This CDR3 is built from 17 residues. Germline assignment: CDR1 ENHRY and CDR2 SYGVKD. The table came from immunoSEQ multiplex PCR; TCRdb's copy has only in-frame clones and leaves some out. Of some 57,000 clones in the sample, almost 85% were seen once. On this clone: Its specificity is not known.

The gene calls are TRBV10-3 and TRBJ1-1; 10 bases are shared with TRBD1. This sequence originates from an adult with an advanced solid tumor such as melanoma, head and neck, liver or kidney cancer. The input for sequencing was CD4+ or CD8+ T cells sorted from blood, taken in a trial of the OX40 agonist ivuxolimab. CDR3 nucleotides: TGTGCCATCAGGGACAGGGGGAAAAAAGGGGAACACGCTGAAGCTTTCTTT. This codes for CAIRDRGKKGEHAEAFF.